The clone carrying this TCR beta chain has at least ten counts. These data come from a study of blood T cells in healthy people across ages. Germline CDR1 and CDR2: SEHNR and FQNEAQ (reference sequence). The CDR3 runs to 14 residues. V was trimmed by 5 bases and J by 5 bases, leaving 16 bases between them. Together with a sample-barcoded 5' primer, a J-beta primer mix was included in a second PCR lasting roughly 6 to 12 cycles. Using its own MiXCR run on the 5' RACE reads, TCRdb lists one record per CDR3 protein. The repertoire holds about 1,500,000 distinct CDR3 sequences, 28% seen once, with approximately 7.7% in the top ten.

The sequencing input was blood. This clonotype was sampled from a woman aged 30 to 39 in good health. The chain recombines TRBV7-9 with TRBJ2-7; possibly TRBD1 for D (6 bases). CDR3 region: CASSANRQVHEQYF. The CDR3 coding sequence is TGTGCCAGCAGCGCGAATAGACAGGTCCACGAGCAGTACTTC.